The 11 T cell receptor beta chains given below trace back to one sample, sequenced in a study of CD8+ T cells in alopecia areata. Treatment here: oral pan-JAK inhibitor, 5-10 mg twice daily. Extracted RNA was reverse transcribed, and the resulting cDNA served as sequencing template. This table comes from immunoSEQ multiplex PCR, and its TCRdb copy is limited to in-frame clones, with some not included. Counted here are roughly 150,000 clones, 45% to 65% occurring once; the ten biggest clones make up more than 15%. Sequenced material: CD8+ T cells sorted from blood, taken at week 4, from a patient treated with tofacitinib. The source is a human donor with alopecia areata.

The chain joins TRBV29-1 to TRBJ2-2; D tentatively reads TRBD1 or TRBD2 (6 bases each). V gave up 3 bases and J gave up 4 bases, with 12 bases separating them. CDR3 length: 14 amino acids. From germline, CDR1 is SQVTM and CDR2 ANQGSEA. As DNA, the CDR3 is TGCAGCGTTGAGGGGGGCGGACCCACCGGGGAGCTGTTTTTT. The encoded protein is CSVEGGGPTGELFF.

CDR3 sequence: CASSQGKTPYGYTF. The CDR3, as DNA: TGCGCCAGCAGCCAGGGGAAAACCCCCTATGGCTACACCTTC. This chain uses TRBV5-1 with TRBJ1-2; D may be TRBD1 (6 bases). The CDR3 has 14 residues. Germline V gives CDR1 SGHRS, CDR2 YFSETQ. V lost 4 bases and J lost 4, with 14 bases in between.

A few counts support this clone. The chain carries TRBV29-1 and TRBJ2-2; possibly TRBD1 or TRBD2 for D (5 bases each). The V gene lost 0 bases and the J gene lost 1 base, with 15 bases spanning the gap. Germline loops: CDR1 SQVTM, CDR2 ANQGSEA. The CDR3 is made up of 17 amino acids. The CDR3 here is CSVEDTAGTVNTGELFF. The DNA for the CDR3 is TGCAGCGTTGAAGATACCGCCGGGACGGTGAACACCGGGGAGCTGTTTTTT.

The chain combines TRBV29-1 with TRBJ1-2; D ambiguous. Germline CDR1 SQVTM, CDR2 ANQGSEA. This CDR3 is 11 amino acids long. The V and J ends lost 4 bases and 2 bases respectively, with 5 bases between them. CDR3 nucleotide sequence: TGCAGCGTTGTGGCAAACTATGGCTACACCTTC. Protein sequence: CSVVANYGYTF.

The CDR3 sequence: CATSRDTGGSYNEQFF. CDR3 in DNA: TGTGCCACCAGCAGAGATACGGGGGGCTCCTACAATGAGCAGTTCTTC. The chain recombines TRBV15 with TRBJ2-1; 7 bases fit TRBD2. The V segment lost 0 bases and the J segment 0 bases; nucleotides outside the gene matches: 2. Germline CDR1 reads LNHNV; CDR2 reads YYDKDF (reference sequence). CDR3 length equals 16 residues.

A few counts support this clone. V usage is TRBV13 and J usage is TRBJ2-7; D is possibly TRBD2 (6 bases). Deletions cut 3 bases from V and 1 base from J, with 13 bases between. The CDR3 has 15 amino acids. In germline, CDR1 is PRHDT, CDR2 FYEKMQ (reference sequence). CDR3 in amino acids: CASSFAGGASYEQYF. The CDR3 nucleotides are TGTGCCAGCAGCTTTGCCGGAGGGGCATCCTACGAGCAGTACTTC.

Comment on this clone: Germline is not matched at one junction end, which may reflect a read error. The CDR3 DNA reads as TGCGCCAGCAGTCAAGACAGGCCCTCGGAGTCCCAGCATTTT. Translated, it gives CASSQDRPSESQHF. The chain combines TRBV4-1 with TRBJ1-5; D perhaps matches TRBD1 (6 bases). The CDR3 consists of 14 residues. Germline CDR1 MGHRA, CDR2 YSYEKL.

V usage is TRBV2 and J usage is TRBJ1-1, with D hard to call. Trimming took 7 bases from V and 3 from J, leaving 18 bases between them. Germline CDR1 SNHLY, CDR2 FYNNEI. The CDR3 is 15 amino acids. In DNA, the CDR3 is TGTGCCAGCAAGACCCGAGGTCTCCTGGACACTGAAGCTTTCTTT. Amino acids: CASKTRGLLDTEAFF.

The V and J genes are TRBV27 and TRBJ2-7; 7 bases are shared with TRBD2. V shed 3 bases and J 0 bases; nucleotides not matched to a gene: 2. Per the germline V gene, CDR1 is MNHEY and CDR2 is SMNVEV (reference sequence). The CDR3 sequence is 14 residues long. This CDR3 is CASSLGGFSYEQYF. In DNA, the CDR3 is TGTGCCAGCAGTTTGGGGGGGTTCTCCTACGAGCAGTACTTC.

In its sample, this clone was seen many times. The genes are TRBV6-6 and TRBJ2-7, with D unresolved. The CDR3 totals 13 residues. Trimming cost V 6 bases and J 2 bases, with 11 bases left between them. Germline CDR1 is MNHNY and CDR2 is SVGAGI (reference sequence). CDR3 sequence reads: CASRELATYEQYF. The CDR3 bases are TGTGCCAGCAGAGAGTTGGCGACCTACGAGCAGTACTTC.

The chain uses TRBV20-1 and TRBJ1-4, with D hard to call. CDR3 length: 11 amino acids. Trimming stripped 5 bases from V and 8 bases from J, with 9 bases between. Germline V gene sequence: CDR1 DFQATT, CDR2 SNEGSKA (reference sequence). The CDR3 region has the DNA TGCAGTGCTCGGGTGGGGGAAAAACTGTTTTTT. Its protein is CSARVGEKLFF.